The 27 T cell receptor beta chains given below trace back to one sample, sequenced in a study of cytomegalovirus exposure and HLA in healthy donors. Use of 60 Vbeta and 13 Jbeta primers characterized the PCR. The method was immunoSEQ multiplex PCR; TCRdb's version includes in-frame clones alone and lacks a portion of them. The data hold roughly 110,000 clones, with roughly 72% observed a single time. The specimen sequenced was PBMCs. The receptors shown here come from a woman aged 40 to 50 in good health and CMV-seropositive.

V usage is TRBV6-1 and J usage is TRBJ2-1; 9 positions match TRBD2. The CDR3 has 14 residues. V gave up 4 bases and J gave up 9 bases; unmatched junction bases: 7. From germline, CDR1 is MNHNS and CDR2 SASEGT. The CDR3 nucleotides are TGTGCCAGCAGTGGAGCGGGAGGTCTCGTTGAGCAGTTCTTC. Translation gives CASSGAGGLVEQFF.

The chain is built from TRBV5-1 and TRBJ2-7; 10 positions agree with TRBD2. This CDR3 has 14 amino acids. V lost 5 bases to trimming and J lost 2 bases; unmatched junction nucleotides: 4. CDR1 and CDR2 (germline): SGHRS, YFSETQ. The CDR3 DNA reads as TGCGCCAGCAGGATAGCGGGGGGTACCTACGAGCAGTACTTC. Encoded protein: CASRIAGGTYEQYF.

This chain joins TRBV4-1 and TRBJ2-3; 7 nucleotides match TRBD2. Germline lookup yields CDR1 MGHRA and CDR2 YSYEKL. CDR3 length: 18 residues. Unmatched junction bases numbered 17, after V lost 0 bases and J lost 8 bases. The CDR3 coding sequence is TGCGCCAGCAGCCAAGAAGCGGGTGCGGGAGCTAAACCAGCTACGCAGTATTTT. Translating it yields CASSQEAGAGAKPATQYF.

The chain recombines TRBV7-3 with TRBJ2-1; 8 bases are shared with TRBD2. The CDR3 loop spans 15 amino acids. J gave up 4 bases and V 4 bases, and 6 bases lay outside the gene matches. Germline assignment: CDR1 SGHTA and CDR2 FQGTGA. The CDR3 DNA reads as TGTGCCAGCAGCTCTGGACTAGCTCAGTACAATGAGCAGTTCTTC. Translated: CASSSGLAQYNEQFF.

The J gene is TRBJ2-7, the V gene TRBV27, with D maybe TRBD1 (6 bases). V was pared by 3 bases and J by 5 bases, with 14 bases between. Germline CDR1 and CDR2: MNHEY and SMNVEV (reference sequence). This CDR3 has 14 amino acids. The CDR3 DNA follows: TGTGCCAGCAGTTTTAGTGACAGGCGCCACGAGCAGTACTTC. Protein: CASSFSDRRHEQYF.

The chain recombines TRBV4-3 with TRBJ1-2, with D possibly TRBD1 on 5 matching bases. CDR1 is LGHNA, CDR2 YSLEER, per germline. This CDR3 is 14 amino acids long. Trimming took 4 bases from V and 8 from J, leaving 17 bases between them. CDR3 amino acids: CASSPGDGGWGYTF. The CDR3 nucleotides read TGCGCCAGCAGCCCGGGGGACGGCGGCTGGGGCTACACCTTC.

V gene TRBV4-2 combines with J gene TRBJ1-3; 8 nucleotides line up with TRBD1. The CDR3 sequence is 15 residues long. Germline lookup yields CDR1 LGHNA and CDR2 YNFKEQ. Germline trimming cut 2 bases from V and 3 bases from J; bases unmatched to any gene: 3. The CDR3 here is CASSQHRGSGNTIYF. As DNA, the CDR3 is TGTGCCAGCAGCCAACACAGGGGGAGTGGAAACACCATATATTTT.

The CDR3 DNA reads as TGTGCCAGCACCAGGGCGGTATCCTACAATGAGCAGTTCTTC. This codes for CASTRAVSYNEQFF. V usage is TRBV2 and J usage is TRBJ2-1; D is possibly TRBD1 (5 bases). In germline, CDR1 is SNHLY, CDR2 FYNNEI. The V gene lost 7 bases and the J gene lost 1 base, with 11 bases spanning the gap. This CDR3 spans 14 amino acids.

This clone came up a few times. The V gene is TRBV19, the J gene TRBJ1-3, with D possibly being TRBD1 (5 bases). The germline V gene encodes CDR1 LNHDA and CDR2 SQIVND (reference sequence). V gave up 1 base and J gave up 0 bases, with 7 bases separating them. The CDR3 covers 15 residues. CDR3: CASSIVQGSGNTIYF. The CDR3 DNA follows: TGTGCCAGTAGTATAGTCCAGGGCTCTGGAAACACCATATATTTT.

The rearrangement uses TRBV19 and TRBJ2-1, with 8 positions matching TRBD2. CDR1 and CDR2 (germline): LNHDA, SQIVND (reference sequence). The CDR3 totals 15 residues. V shed 5 bases and J 0 bases; nucleotides not matched to a gene: 3. CDR3 protein: CASSGREGSYNEQFF. The CDR3 coding sequence is TGTGCCAGTAGTGGCCGGGAGGGCTCCTACAATGAGCAGTTCTTC.

The chain employs TRBV5-4 and TRBJ2-5; 10 bases agree with TRBD2. With V trimmed by 4 bases and J by 4 bases, 10 bases remained unmatched. Germline loops: CDR1 SGHNT, CDR2 YYREEE (reference sequence). CDR3 size: 16 residues. Here the CDR3 DNA reads TGTGCCAGCAGCCTGGGGCTAGCGGGAGCCACAGAGACCCAGTACTTC. Translation: CASSLGLAGATETQYF.

This chain uses TRBV6-5 with TRBJ2-3; 10 nucleotides line up with TRBD2. J lost 3 bases, V lost 0 bases, and 3 bases had no gene match. This CDR3 is 16 amino acids long. The germline V gene has CDR1 MNHEY and CDR2 SVGAGI. This chain's CDR3 is CASSYSLAGATDTQYF. CDR3 DNA sequence: TGTGCCAGCAGTTACTCGCTAGCGGGAGCGACAGATACGCAGTATTTT.

The chain recombines TRBV21-1 with TRBJ1-6. TRBV21-1 is a pseudogene segment. The CDR3 runs to 14 residues. The CDR3 here is CASSKCWGDSPLHF. CDR3 in DNA: TGTGCCAGCAGCAAATGTTGGGGGGACTCACCCCTCCACTTT.

The rearrangement uses TRBV2 and TRBJ2-7; D unclear. The CDR3 length is 14 residues. V was shortened by 3 bases and J by 5 bases, with 14 bases between the two germline ends. Germline V gives CDR1 SNHLY, CDR2 FYNNEI. CDR3 bases: TGTGCCAGCAGTGACGGAGTAGTACCGGACGAGCAGTACTTC. This codes for CASSDGVVPDEQYF.

This clone occurred a few times. The chain uses TRBV27 and TRBJ2-2; 13 bases align to TRBD2. CDR3 length: 17 amino acids. V trimming: 2 bases; J trimming: 5 bases; junction bases outside the gene matches: 5. Germline V gene data show CDR1 as MNHEY and CDR2 as SMNVEV (reference sequence). As DNA, the CDR3 is TGTGCCAGCAGTTTAAGGAGACTAGCGGGGGGTACCGGGGAGCTGTTTTTT. Encoded protein: CASSLRRLAGGTGELFF.

V and J are TRBV27 and TRBJ2-1, with 9 bases that match TRBD2. CDR1 is MNHEY, CDR2 SMNVEV, per germline (reference sequence). V dropped 4 bases and J dropped 14; count of bases not matched to a gene: 6. The CDR3 consists of 12 residues. The DNA for the CDR3 is TGTGCCAGCAGTTCCTCCGGCGGGAGGGAGTTCTTC. It yields the protein CASSSSGGREFF.

This clone has only a few counts. The chain carries TRBV30 and TRBJ2-1; tentatively, D is TRBD1 (6 bases). V was trimmed by 2 bases and J by 5 bases, leaving 13 bases between them. The CDR3 has 14 amino acids. CDR1 and CDR2 (germline): GTSNPN, SVGIG (reference sequence). The CDR3 here is CAWSLLNRDNEQFF. The CDR3, as DNA: TGTGCCTGGAGTCTTCTCAACAGGGACAATGAGCAGTTCTTC. Based on the CDR3 plus reference TRBV30 and TRBJ2-1, the full variable domain is SQTIHQWPATLVQPVGSPLSLECTVEGTSNPNLYWYRQAAGRGLQLLFYSVGIGQISSEVPQNLSASRPQDRQFILSSKKLLLSDSGFYLCAWSLLNRDNEQFFGPGTRLTVL.

The genes are TRBV27 and TRBJ1-2; possibly TRBD1 for D (6 bases). This CDR3 spans 14 amino acids. The germline V gene encodes CDR1 MNHEY and CDR2 SMNVEV (reference sequence). Trimming cost V 3 bases and J 4 bases, with 12 bases left between them. The CDR3 DNA reads TGTGCCAGCAGTTTTGTAGGGGGGGCCTATGGCTACACCTTC. This translates into CASSFVGGAYGYTF.

This clone was picked up a small number of times. V usage is TRBV4-1 and J usage is TRBJ1-1, with TRBD1 identical over 7 bases. Germline-derived CDR1 and CDR2 are MGHRA and YSYEKL. The CDR3 is made up of 14 amino acids. The junction had 5 bases not matched to a gene; V was cut back by 3 bases and J by 4 bases. The CDR3 bases are TGCGCCAGCAGCCATCAAACAGGGGTCACTGAAGCTTTCTTT. Translating it yields CASSHQTGVTEAFF.

V and J are TRBV9 and TRBJ2-1; 9 bases are a match to TRBD1. CDR3 length equals 15 residues. Germline lookup yields CDR1 SGDLS and CDR2 YYNGEE. Germline trimming cut 3 bases from V and 6 bases from J; bases unmatched to any gene: 7. CDR3 sequence: CASSARTGEANEQFF. The CDR3 nucleotides read TGTGCCAGCAGCGCGCGGACAGGGGAAGCCAATGAGCAGTTCTTC.

As for this clone: The identical CDR3 is also encoded by other nucleotide sequences in the sample. The chain joins TRBV5-4 to TRBJ2-5; TRBD1 is a possible D gene (7 bases). CDR1 SGHNT and CDR2 YYREEE come from the germline V gene (reference sequence). CDR3 length equals 16 residues. The V end was cut by 0 bases, the J end by 1 base, with 13 bases between. CDR3 amino acids: CASSLAAGGLQETQYF. The DNA for the CDR3 is TGTGCCAGCAGCTTGGCTGCAGGGGGGCTCCAAGAGACCCAGTACTTC.

This clone was observed a few times. The rearrangement uses TRBV6-4 and TRBJ2-7, with TRBD1 as a possible D gene (6 bases). The CDR3 contains 18 residues. CDR1 is MRHNA and CDR2 is SNTAGT in the germline V gene. The V gene lost 0 bases and the J gene lost 2 bases, with 20 bases spanning the gap. CDR3 region: CASSDSSPGVGLPYEQYF. The CDR3 DNA reads as TGTGCCAGCAGTGACTCTTCCCCAGGGGTTGGGCTCCCCTACGAGCAGTACTTC.

This clone was seen only a few times. The CDR3 region has the DNA TGTGCCAGCTCCTACTATGGCTACACCTTC. Residues: CASSYYGYTF. This chain links TRBV6-5 with TRBJ1-2; D gene uncertain. Trimming took 8 bases from V and 3 from J, leaving 4 bases between them. CDR3 length: 10 residues. Germline assignment: CDR1 MNHEY and CDR2 SVGAGI.

The chain employs TRBV18 and TRBJ1-1; TRBD1 is a possible D gene (5 bases). Trimming pared 6 bases from V and 3 bases from J, leaving 14 bases between. CDR1 and CDR2 (germline): KGHSH, LQKENI. The CDR3 is made up of 14 amino acids. DNA of the CDR3: TGTGCCAGCTCGGTTCTGGGGGGGGACACTGAAGCTTTCTTT. It translates to CASSVLGGDTEAFF. Using reference TRBV18 and TRBJ1-1 for the parts outside the CDR3, the full variable domain is NAGVMQNPRHLVRRRGQEARLRCSPMKGHSHVYWYRQLPEEGLKFMVYLQKENIIDESGMPKERFSAEFPKEGPSILRIQQVVRGDSAAYFCASSVLGGDTEAFFGQGTRLTVV.

V is TRBV30 and J is TRBJ1-1; a weak D match, TRBD1 (5 bases). Trimming pared 5 bases from V and 6 bases from J, leaving 13 bases between. The germline CDR1 and CDR2 sequences are GTSNPN and SVGIG (reference sequence). The CDR3 spans 12 residues. The CDR3 loop is CAWGLGVAEAFF. CDR3 coding DNA: TGTGCCTGGGGCCTAGGGGTGGCTGAAGCTTTCTTT.

The genes are TRBV11-3 and TRBJ2-2, with 8 nucleotides matching TRBD2. V shed 2 bases, J shed 3 bases, and the junction held 2 bases outside the gene matches. This CDR3 is 15 amino acids long. Germline V gene sequence: CDR1 SGHNT, CDR2 YENEEA. CDR3 nucleotide sequence: TGTGCCAGCAGCTTATCGGGGGGGGACACCGGGGAGCTGTTTTTT. It specifies CASSLSGGDTGELFF.

This chain links TRBV28 with TRBJ1-2, with D unresolved. Per the germline V gene, CDR1 is MDHEN and CDR2 is SYDVKM. CDR3 size: 12 residues. The germline V and J ends were trimmed by 6 bases and 5 bases, with 10 bases remaining between them. The DNA for the CDR3 is TGTGCCAGCAGCCACCGGGGTTATGGCTACACCTTC. Protein sequence: CASSHRGYGYTF.